This T cell receptor beta chain was identified during a study of CD8 T cells in ankylosing spondylitis. Broader study findings: There was reportedly significant enrichment of clones that were disease-linked in matched ankylosing spondylitis synovial fluid. It appeared that ankylosing spondylitis blood was characterized by a TCR beta motif of several highly homologous variants.

The V and J ends lost 1 base and 4 bases, in that order; junction bases with no gene match: 5. Germline V gene lookup returns CDR1 ENHRY and CDR2 SYGVKD. The CDR3 extends over 15 amino acids. Ten or more counts support this clonotype. As yet, its antigen is unknown. Libraries for TCR beta were made by quantitative 5'-RACE with molecular barcodes. TCRdb recomputed calls from the 5' RACE reads with MiXCR, one row per CDR3 protein. The sample holds about 220,000 distinct CDR3 sequences; approximately 7.3% are singletons and the top ten take approximately 15%. This chain connects TRBV10-3 to TRBJ2-7, with 9 bases lining up with TRBD1. Sequencing used blood, either unsorted or a sorted T cell fraction (not recorded which). The TCR originated in a male donor with ankylosing spondylitis. CDR3 in amino acids: CAISEFRDRAYEQYF. The CDR3 DNA sequence: TGTGCCATCAGTGAGTTTCGGGACAGGGCTTACGAGCAGTACTTC.